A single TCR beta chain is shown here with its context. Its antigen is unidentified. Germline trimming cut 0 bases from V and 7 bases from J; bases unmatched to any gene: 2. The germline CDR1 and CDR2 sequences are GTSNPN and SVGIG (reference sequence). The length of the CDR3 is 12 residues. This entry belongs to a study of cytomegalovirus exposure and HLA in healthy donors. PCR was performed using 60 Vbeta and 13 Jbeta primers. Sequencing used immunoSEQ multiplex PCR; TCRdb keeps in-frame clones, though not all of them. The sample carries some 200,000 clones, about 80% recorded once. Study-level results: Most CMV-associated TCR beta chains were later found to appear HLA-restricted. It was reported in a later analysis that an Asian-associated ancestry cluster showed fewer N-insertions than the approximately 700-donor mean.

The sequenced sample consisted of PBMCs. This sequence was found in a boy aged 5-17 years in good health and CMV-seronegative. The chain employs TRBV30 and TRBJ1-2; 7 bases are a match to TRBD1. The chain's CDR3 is CAWSVHRGGYTF. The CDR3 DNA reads TGTGCCTGGAGTGTACACAGGGGTGGCTACACCTTC.